This T cell receptor (beta chain) stems from a study of beta chain features in type 1 diabetes. Sequenced material consisted of expressed TCRB transcripts (all of the isolated RNA was reverse transcribed). The method was immunoSEQ multiplex PCR; TCRdb's version includes in-frame clones alone and lacks a portion of them. The sample yields about 150,000 clones, approximately 10% seen once. V lost 0 bases and J lost 0, with 8 bases in between. Per germline, CDR1 SGHTA and CDR2 FQGTGA. This CDR3 is built from 15 residues. Regarding this clone: Its antigen is currently unknown.

Overall study findings and caveats: The question left open here concerned HLA type influencing TCRB rearrangement.

This TCR came from a man younger than 35 in good health. The sequenced sample was central memory CD4+ T cells from blood. The chain employs TRBV7-3 and TRBJ2-5; D gene unclear. CDR3 region: CASSLTGRYQETQYF. CDR3 sequence (DNA): TGTGCCAGCAGCTTAACAGGACGTTACCAAGAGACCCAGTACTTC.